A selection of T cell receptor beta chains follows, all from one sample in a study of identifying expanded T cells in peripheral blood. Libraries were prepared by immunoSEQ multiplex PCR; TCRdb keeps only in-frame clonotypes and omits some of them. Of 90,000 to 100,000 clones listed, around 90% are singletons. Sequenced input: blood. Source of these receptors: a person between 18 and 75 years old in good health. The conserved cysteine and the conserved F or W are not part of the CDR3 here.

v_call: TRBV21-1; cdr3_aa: ASSPKTGDYTGELF
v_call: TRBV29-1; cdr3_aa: SVEPLGNEQF
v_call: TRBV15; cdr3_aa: ATSRDQGNQPQH
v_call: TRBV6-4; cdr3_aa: ASSDMEAGGPDTQY
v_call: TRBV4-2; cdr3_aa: ASSQVGGGLTEAF
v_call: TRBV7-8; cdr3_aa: ASSLAGASVNTQY
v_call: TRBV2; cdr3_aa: ARRSSGANVLT
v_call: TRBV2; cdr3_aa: ASSERQSTDTQY
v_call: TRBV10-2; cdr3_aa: ASSESGGRPSGYT
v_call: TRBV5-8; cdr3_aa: ASSQRDVPVVAF
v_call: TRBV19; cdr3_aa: ASIGTAGLTGELF
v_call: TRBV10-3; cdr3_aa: AILAGGTGANVLT
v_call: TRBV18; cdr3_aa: ASSADSSGNTIY
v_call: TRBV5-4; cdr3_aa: ASSLAQGANTGELF
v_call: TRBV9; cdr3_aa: ASSGGNMNTEAF
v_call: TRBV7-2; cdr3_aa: ASSLQGDRNTEAF
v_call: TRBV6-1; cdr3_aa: ASNQGQYSGNTIY
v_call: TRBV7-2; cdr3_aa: ASSKLLIAGGETQY
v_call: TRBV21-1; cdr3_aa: ASSRTGAYEQY
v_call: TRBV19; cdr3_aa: ASSISGQGVNEQF
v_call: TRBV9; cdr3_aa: ASSARTGTPEAF
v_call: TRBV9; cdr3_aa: ASSVQPEGYGYT
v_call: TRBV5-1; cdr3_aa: ASSVSSGGSTDTQY
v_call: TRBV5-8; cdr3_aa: ASSLAGGNEQF
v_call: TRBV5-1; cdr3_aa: ASRPGGQNTGELF
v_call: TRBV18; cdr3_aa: ASSLDRGQQF
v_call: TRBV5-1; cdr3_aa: ASSRDSFNEQY
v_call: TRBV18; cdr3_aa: ASSPDQIVNQPQH
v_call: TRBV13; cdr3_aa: ASSQIGTGVPYGYT
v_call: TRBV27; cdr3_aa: ASSFSGSTEAF
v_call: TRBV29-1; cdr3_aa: SVEGDRIYEQY
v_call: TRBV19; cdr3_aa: ASSKTYTTWGETQY
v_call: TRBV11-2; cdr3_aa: ASSSLALAVSQETQY
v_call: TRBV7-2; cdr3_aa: ASSLVGQGAEQY
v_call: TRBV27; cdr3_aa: ASSLTGAGQPQH
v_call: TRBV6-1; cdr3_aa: ASSVQDRLNTEAF
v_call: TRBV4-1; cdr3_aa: ASSQIGALTPLH
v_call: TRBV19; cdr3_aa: ASQQGDSTGELF
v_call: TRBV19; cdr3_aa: ASSHSGVGYT
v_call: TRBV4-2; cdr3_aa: ASSPLSPDNNEQF
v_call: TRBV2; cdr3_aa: ASSLDRVTNTGELF
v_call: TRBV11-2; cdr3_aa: ASSHHWEGPRAGKLF
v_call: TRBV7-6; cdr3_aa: ASSLAVSSDTQY
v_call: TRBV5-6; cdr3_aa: ASRIRGGPGYT
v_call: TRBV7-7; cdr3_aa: ASSWKRGAGELF
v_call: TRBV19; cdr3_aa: ASNPGPYNEQF
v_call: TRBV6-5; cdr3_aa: ASSSGGRAEDTIY
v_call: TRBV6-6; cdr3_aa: ASSYSIETGELF
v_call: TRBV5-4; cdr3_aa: ASSLDQGHTEAF
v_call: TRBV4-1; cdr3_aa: ASSQQGQGDGYT
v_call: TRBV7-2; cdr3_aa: ASSPGQGNTIY
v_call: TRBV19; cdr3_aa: ASSIKGNTEAF
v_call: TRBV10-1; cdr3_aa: ASSYPGTRTGELF
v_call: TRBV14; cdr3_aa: ASSPQRLGRAF
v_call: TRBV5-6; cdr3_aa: ASSWGTGGAVNTEAF
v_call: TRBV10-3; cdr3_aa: AIRLAGNTGELF